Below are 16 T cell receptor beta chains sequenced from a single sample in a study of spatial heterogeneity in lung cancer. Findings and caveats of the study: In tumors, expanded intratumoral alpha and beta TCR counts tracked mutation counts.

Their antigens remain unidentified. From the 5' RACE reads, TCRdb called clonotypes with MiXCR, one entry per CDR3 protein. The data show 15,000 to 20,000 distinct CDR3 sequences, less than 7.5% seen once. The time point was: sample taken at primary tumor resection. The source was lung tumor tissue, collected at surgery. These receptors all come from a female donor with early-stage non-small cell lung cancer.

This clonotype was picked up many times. In DNA form, the CDR3 reads TGTGCCATCAGTGAGCCCCTTCTAGCGGGAGGATTAGATACGCAGTATTTT. Translation: CAISEPLLAGGLDTQYF. The chain is built from TRBV10-3 and TRBJ2-3, with 11 bases fitting TRBD2. This CDR3 is built from 17 residues. CDR1 ENHRY and CDR2 SYGVKD come from the germline V gene. V lost 2 bases, J lost 5 bases, and 9 bases stayed unmatched.

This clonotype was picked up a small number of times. The CDR3 sequence is CASSPQGFYYGYTF. The CDR3 DNA sequence: TGTGCCAGTAGTCCACAGGGCTTCTACTATGGCTACACCTTC. This rearrangement joins TRBV19 to TRBJ1-2; weak D call: TRBD1 (6 bases). The CDR3 has 14 amino acids. Trimming cost V 5 bases and J 3 bases, with 13 bases left between them. Germline V gene data show CDR1 as LNHDA and CDR2 as SQIVND (reference sequence). The complete variable domain, with remaining parts taken from reference TRBV19 and TRBJ1-2, reads DGGITQSPKYLFRKEGQNVTLSCEQNLNHDAMYWYRQDPGQGLRLIYYSQIVNDFQKGDIAEGYSVSREKKESFPLTVTSAQKNPTAFYLCASSPQGFYYGYTFGSGTRLTVV.

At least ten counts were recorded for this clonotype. This CDR3 is CASRTRQGNTEAFF. CDR3 in DNA: TGTGCCAGCAGGACTCGACAGGGTAACACTGAAGCTTTCTTT. This chain connects TRBV12-3 or TRBV12-4 to TRBJ1-1; 7 bases fit TRBD1. Unmatched junction bases numbered 6, after V lost 6 bases and J lost 2 bases. This CDR3 has 14 residues.

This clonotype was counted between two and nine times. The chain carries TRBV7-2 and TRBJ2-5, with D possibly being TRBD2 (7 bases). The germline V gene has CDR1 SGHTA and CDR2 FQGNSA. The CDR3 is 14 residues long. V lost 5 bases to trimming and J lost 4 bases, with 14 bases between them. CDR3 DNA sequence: TGTGCCAGCAGCCCGTTGGGGGGGGCAGAGACCCAGTACTTC. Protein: CASSPLGGAETQYF.

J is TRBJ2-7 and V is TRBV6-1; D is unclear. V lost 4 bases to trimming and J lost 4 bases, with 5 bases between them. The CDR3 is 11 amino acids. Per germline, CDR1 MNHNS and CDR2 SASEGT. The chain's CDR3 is CASSVVYEQYF. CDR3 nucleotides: TGTGCCAGCAGTGTAGTATACGAGCAGTACTTC.

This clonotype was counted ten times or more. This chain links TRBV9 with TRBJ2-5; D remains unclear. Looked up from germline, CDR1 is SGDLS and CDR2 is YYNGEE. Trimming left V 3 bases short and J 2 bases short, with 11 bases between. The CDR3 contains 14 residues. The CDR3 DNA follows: TGTGCCAGCAGCGGGCGACCCGCACAAGAGACCCAGTACTTC. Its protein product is CASSGRPAQETQYF.

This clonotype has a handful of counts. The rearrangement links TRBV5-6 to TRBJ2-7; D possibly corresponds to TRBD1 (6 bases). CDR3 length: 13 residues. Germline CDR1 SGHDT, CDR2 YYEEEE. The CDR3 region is CATGAGANYEQYF. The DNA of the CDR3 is TGTGCGACCGGGGCAGGGGCGAATTACGAGCAGTACTTC.

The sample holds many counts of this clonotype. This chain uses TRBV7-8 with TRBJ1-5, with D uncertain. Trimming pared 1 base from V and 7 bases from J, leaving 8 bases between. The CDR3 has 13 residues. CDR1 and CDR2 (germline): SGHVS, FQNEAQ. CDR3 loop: CASSLVATQPQHF. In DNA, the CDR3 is TGTGCCAGCAGCTTAGTTGCGACCCAGCCCCAGCATTTT.

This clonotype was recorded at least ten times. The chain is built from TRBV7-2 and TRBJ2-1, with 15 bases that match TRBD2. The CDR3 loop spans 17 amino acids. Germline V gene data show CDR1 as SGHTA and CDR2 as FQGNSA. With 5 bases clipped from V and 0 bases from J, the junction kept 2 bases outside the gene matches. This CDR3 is CASSGLAGGSSYNEQFF. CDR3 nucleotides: TGTGCCAGCAGCGGACTAGCGGGAGGGAGCTCCTACAATGAGCAGTTCTTC.

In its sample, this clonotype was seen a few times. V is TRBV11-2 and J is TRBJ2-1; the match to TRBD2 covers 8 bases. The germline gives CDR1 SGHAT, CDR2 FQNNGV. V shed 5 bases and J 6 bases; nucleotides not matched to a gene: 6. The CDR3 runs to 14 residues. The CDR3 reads CASSAGRGANEQFF. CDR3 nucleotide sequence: TGTGCCAGCAGCGCCGGGAGGGGAGCCAATGAGCAGTTCTTC.

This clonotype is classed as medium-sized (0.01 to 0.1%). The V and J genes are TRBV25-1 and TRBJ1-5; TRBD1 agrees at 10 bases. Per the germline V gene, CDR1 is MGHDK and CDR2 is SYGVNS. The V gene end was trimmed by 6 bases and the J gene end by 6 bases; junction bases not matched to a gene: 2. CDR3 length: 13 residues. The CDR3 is CASSGQGGQPQHF. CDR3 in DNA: TGTGCCAGCAGCGGACAGGGGGGTCAGCCCCAGCATTTT. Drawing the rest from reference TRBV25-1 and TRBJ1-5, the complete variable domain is EADIYQTPRYLVIGTGKKITLECSQTMGHDKMYWYQQDPGMELHLIHYSYGVNSTEKGDLSSESTVSRIRTEHFPLTLESARPSHTSQYLCASSGQGGQPQHFGDGTRLSIL.

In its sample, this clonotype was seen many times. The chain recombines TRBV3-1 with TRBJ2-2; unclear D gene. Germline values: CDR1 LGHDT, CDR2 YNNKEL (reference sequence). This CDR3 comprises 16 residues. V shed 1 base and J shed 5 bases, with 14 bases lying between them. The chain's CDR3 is CASSQVGVLTTGELFF. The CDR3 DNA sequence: TGTGCCAGCAGCCAAGTTGGGGTCTTGACTACCGGGGAGCTGTTTTTT.

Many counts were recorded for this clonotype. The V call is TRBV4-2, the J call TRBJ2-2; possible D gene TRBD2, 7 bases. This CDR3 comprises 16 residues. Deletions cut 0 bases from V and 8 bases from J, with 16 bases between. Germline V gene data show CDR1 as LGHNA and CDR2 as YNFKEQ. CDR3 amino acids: CASSQDLRGGRGELFF. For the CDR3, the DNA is TGTGCCAGCAGCCAAGATCTAAGGGGGGGCAGAGGGGAGCTGTTTTTT.

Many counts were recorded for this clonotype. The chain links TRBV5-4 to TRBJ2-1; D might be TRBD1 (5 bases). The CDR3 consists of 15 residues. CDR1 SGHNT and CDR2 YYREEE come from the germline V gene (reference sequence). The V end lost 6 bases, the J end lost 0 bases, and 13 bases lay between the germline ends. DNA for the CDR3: TGTGCCAGCACAGGACACACCAGCTCCTACAATGAGCAGTTCTTC. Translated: CASTGHTSSYNEQFF.

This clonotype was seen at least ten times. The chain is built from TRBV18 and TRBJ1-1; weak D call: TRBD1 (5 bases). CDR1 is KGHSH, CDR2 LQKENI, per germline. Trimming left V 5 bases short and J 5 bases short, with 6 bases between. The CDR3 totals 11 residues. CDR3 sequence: CASSKGTEAFF. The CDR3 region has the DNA TGTGCCAGCTCAAAGGGGACTGAAGCTTTCTTT.

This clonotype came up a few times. The DNA of the CDR3 is TGTGCCAGCGGTACAGGGGTCACTGAAGCTTTCTTT. As protein: CASGTGVTEAFF. This chain uses TRBV28 with TRBJ1-1; 7 nucleotides match TRBD1. Germline loops: CDR1 MDHEN, CDR2 SYDVKM. This CDR3 region has 12 residues. With V trimmed by 8 bases and J by 4 bases, 4 bases remained unmatched.